Below, one T cell receptor (beta chain) is given with its context. Antigen specificity is unknown. These data are taken from a study of cytomegalovirus exposure and HLA in healthy donors. Study details: Out of fewer than 400 genotyped donors, about 81% belonged to the Caucasian-associated ancestry cluster. The study, taken as a whole, reports: It was 164 TCR beta chains that were listed as cytomegalovirus-associated. Per a later analysis, under 20,000 TCR beta sequences showed association with HLA alleles at 0.05 false discovery rate.

V lost 1 base, J lost 7 bases, and 3 bases stayed unmatched. This CDR3 spans 15 amino acids. The study ran its PCR with 60 Vbeta and 13 Jbeta primers. The table came from immunoSEQ multiplex PCR; TCRdb's copy has only in-frame clones and leaves some out. Of under 200,000 clones in the sample, over 70% were seen once. The receptor's source is a female donor in good health and CMV-seronegative. The chain couples TRBV5-3 to TRBJ2-1, with 12 bases fitting TRBD2. TRBV5-3 is placed among ORFs of uncertain function. The source material was PBMCs. CDR3 amino acids: CARSLRLAGGNEQFF. The CDR3, as DNA: TGTGCCAGAAGCTTGCGGCTAGCGGGAGGGAATGAGCAGTTCTTC.